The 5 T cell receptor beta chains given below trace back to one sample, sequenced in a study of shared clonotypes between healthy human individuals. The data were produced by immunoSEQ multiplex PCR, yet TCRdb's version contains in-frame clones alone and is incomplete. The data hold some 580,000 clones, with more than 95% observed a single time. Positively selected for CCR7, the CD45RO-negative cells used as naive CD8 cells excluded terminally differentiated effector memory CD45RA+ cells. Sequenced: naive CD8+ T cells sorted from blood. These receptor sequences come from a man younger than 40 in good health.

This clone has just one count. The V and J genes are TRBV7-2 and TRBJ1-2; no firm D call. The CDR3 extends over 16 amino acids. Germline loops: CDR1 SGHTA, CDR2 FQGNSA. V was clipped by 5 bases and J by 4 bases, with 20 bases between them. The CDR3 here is CASSPLSSDPIYGYTF. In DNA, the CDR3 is TGTGCCAGCAGCCCCCTTAGTTCAGACCCGATCTATGGCTACACCTTC.

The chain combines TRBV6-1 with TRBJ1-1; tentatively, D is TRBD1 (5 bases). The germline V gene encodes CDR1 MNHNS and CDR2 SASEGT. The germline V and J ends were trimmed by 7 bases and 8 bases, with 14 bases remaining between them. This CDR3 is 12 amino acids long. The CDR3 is CASNLGLREAFF. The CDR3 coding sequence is TGTGCCAGCAATCTGGGACTGCGAGAAGCTTTCTTT.

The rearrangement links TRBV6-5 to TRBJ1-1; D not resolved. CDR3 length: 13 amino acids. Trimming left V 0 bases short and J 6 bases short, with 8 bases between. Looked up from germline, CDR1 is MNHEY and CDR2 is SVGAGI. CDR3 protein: CASSYSGMAEAFF. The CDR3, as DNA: TGTGCCAGCAGTTACTCCGGGATGGCTGAAGCTTTCTTT.

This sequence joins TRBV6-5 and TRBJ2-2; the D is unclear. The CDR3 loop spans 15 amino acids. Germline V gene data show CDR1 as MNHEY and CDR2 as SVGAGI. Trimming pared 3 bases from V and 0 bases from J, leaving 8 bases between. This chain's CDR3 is CASSYSFTNTGELFF. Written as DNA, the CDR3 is TGTGCCAGCAGTTATTCCTTTACGAACACCGGGGAGCTGTTTTTT.

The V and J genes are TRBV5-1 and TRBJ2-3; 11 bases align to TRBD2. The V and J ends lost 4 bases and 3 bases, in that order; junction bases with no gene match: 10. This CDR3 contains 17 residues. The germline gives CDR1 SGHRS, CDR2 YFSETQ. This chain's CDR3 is CASSAPTSGSPTDTQYF. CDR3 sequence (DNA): TGCGCCAGCAGCGCACCCACTAGCGGGAGTCCGACAGATACGCAGTATTTT.